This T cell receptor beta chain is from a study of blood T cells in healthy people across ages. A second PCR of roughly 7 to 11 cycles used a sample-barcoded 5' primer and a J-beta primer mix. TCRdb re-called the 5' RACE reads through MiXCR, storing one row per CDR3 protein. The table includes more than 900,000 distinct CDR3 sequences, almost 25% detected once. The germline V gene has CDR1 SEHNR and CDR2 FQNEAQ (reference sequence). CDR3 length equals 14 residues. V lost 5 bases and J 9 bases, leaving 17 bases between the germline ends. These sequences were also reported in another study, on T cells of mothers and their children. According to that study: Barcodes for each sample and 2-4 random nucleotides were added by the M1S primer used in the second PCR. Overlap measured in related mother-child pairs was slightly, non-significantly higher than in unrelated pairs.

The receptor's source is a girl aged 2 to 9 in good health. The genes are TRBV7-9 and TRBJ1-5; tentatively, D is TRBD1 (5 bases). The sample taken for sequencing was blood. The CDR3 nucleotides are TGTGCCAGCAGCCAGACGACAGACACCACGCCCCAGCATTTT. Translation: CASSQTTDTTPQHF.